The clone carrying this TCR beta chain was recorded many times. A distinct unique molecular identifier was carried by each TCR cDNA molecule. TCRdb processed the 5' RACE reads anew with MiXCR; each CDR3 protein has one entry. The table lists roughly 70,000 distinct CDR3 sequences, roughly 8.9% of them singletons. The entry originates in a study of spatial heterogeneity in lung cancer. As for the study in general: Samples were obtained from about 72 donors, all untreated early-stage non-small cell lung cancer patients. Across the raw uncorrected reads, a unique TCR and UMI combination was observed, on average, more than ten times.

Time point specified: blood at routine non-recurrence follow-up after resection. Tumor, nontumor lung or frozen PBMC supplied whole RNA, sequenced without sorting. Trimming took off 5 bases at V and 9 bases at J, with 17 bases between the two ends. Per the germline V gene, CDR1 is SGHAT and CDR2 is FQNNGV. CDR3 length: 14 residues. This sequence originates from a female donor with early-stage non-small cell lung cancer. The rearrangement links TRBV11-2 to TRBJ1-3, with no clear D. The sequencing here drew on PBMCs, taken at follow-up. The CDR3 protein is CASSPMGSLVTIYF. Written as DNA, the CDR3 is TGTGCCAGCAGCCCGATGGGATCCCTCGTCACCATATATTTT.